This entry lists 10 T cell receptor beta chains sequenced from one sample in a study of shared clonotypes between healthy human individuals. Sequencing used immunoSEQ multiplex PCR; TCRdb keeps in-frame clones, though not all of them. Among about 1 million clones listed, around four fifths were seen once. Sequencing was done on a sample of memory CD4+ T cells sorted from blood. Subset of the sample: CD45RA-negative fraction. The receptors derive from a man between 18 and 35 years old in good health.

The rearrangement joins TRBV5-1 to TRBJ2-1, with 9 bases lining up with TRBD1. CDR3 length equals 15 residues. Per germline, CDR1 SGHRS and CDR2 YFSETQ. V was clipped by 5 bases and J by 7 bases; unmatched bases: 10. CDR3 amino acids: CASRFETGGQNEQFF. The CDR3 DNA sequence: TGCGCCAGCAGATTTGAGACAGGGGGTCAAAATGAGCAGTTCTTC.

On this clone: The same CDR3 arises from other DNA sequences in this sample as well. The CDR3 spells CAWSVRGGGNQPQHF. For the CDR3, the DNA is TGTGCCTGGAGTGTAAGAGGAGGGGGCAATCAGCCCCAGCATTTT. This sequence joins TRBV30 and TRBJ1-5; the D gene is possibly TRBD1 (5 bases). The CDR3 spans 15 residues. CDR1 and CDR2 from the germline V gene are GTSNPN and SVGIG (reference sequence). The V gene lost 0 bases and the J gene lost 2 bases, with 11 bases spanning the gap.

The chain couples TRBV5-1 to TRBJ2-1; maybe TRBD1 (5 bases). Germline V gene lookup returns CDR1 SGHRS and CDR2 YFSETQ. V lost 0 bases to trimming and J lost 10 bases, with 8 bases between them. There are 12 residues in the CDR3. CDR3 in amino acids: CASSLGDREQFF. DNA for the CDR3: TGCGCCAGCAGCTTGGGAGACAGAGAGCAGTTCTTC.

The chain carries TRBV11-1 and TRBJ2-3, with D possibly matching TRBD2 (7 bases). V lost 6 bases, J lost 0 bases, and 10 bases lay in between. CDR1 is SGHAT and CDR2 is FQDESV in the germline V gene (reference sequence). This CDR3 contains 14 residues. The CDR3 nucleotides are TGTGCCAGCAGGCGGGGGCCCAGCACAGATACGCAGTATTTT. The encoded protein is CASRRGPSTDTQYF.

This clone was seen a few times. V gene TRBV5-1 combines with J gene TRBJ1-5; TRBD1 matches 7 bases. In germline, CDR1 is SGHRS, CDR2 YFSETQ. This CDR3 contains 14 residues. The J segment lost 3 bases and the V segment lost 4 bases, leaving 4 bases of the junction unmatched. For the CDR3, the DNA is TGCGCCAGCAGCACGGGACAGCCCAATCAGCCCCAGCATTTT. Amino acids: CASSTGQPNQPQHF.

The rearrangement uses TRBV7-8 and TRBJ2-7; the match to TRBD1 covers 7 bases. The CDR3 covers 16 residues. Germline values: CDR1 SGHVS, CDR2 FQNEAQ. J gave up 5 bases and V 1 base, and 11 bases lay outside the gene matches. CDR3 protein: CASSLGFGGTGDEQYF. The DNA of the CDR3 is TGTGCCAGCAGCTTAGGGTTTGGGGGAACAGGGGACGAGCAGTACTTC.

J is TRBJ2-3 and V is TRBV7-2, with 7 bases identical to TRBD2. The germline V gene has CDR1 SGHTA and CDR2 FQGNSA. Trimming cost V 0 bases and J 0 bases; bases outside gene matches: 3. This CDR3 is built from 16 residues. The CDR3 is CASSLASGTSTDTQYF. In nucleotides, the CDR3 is TGTGCCAGCAGCTTAGCCAGCGGGACTAGCACAGATACGCAGTATTTT.

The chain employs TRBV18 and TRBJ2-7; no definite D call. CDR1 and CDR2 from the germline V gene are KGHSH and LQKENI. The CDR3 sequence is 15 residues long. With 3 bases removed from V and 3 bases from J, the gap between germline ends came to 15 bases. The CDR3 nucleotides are TGTGCCAGCTCACCTCTCCCGGGCGGAGACTACGAGCAGTACTTC. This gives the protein CASSPLPGGDYEQYF.

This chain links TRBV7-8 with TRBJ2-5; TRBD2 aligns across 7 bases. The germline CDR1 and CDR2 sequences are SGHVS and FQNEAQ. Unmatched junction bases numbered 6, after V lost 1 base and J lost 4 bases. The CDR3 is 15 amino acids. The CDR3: CASSLGSGEGETQYF. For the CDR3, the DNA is TGTGCCAGCAGCTTAGGTTCGGGGGAGGGAGAGACCCAGTACTTC.

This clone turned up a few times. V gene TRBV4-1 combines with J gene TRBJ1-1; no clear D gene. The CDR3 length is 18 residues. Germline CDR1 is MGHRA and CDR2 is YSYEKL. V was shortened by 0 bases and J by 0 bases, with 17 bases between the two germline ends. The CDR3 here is CASSQEAQARGLNTEAFF. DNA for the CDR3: TGCGCCAGCAGCCAAGAGGCCCAGGCCCGAGGGTTGAACACTGAAGCTTTCTTT.